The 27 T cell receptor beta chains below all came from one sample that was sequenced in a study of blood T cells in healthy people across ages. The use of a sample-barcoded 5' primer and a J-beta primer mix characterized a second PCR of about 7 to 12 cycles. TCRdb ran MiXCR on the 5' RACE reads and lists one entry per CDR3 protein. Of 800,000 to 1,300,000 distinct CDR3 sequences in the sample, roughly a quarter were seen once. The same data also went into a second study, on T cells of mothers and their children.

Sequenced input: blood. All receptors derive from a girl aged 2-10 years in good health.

CDR3 coding DNA: TGCGCCAGCAGCCCCCATTCGGACTATTTGAACACTGAAGCTTTCTTT. Translating it yields CASSPHSDYLNTEAFF. This chain joins TRBV4-3 and TRBJ1-1; the D is unclear. The CDR3 length is 16 residues. From germline, CDR1 is LGHNA and CDR2 YSLEER. V was pared by 4 bases and J by 0 bases, with 15 bases between.

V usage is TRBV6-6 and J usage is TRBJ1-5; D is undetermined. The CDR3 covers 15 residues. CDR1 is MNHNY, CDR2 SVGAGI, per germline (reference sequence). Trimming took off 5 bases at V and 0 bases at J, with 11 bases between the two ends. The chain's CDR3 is CASSKDGYSNQPQHF. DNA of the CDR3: TGTGCCAGCAGTAAAGACGGTTATAGCAATCAGCCCCAGCATTTT.

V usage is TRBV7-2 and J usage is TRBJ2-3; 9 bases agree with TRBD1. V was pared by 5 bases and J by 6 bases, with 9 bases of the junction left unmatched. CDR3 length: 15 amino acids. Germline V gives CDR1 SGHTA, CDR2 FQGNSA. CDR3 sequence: CASSPGTGKGDTQYF. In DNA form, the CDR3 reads TGTGCCAGCAGCCCCGGGACAGGGAAGGGTGATACGCAGTATTTT.

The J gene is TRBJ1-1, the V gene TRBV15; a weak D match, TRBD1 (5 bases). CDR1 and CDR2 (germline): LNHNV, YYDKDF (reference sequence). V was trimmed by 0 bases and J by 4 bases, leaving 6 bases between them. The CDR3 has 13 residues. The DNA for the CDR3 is TGTGCCACCAGCAGAGATAGGGGCACTGAAGCTTTCTTT. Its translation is CATSRDRGTEAFF.

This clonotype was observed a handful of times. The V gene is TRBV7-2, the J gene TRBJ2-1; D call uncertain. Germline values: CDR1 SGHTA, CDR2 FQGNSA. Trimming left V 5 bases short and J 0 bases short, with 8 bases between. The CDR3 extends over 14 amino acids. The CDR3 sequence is CASSTASSYNEQFF. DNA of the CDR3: TGTGCCAGCAGCACGGCGAGCTCCTACAATGAGCAGTTCTTC.

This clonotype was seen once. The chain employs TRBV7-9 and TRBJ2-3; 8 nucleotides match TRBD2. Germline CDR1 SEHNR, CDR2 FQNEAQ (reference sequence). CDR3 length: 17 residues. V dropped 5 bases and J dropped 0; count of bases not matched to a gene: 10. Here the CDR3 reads CASSPNPGLASTDTQYF. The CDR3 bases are TGTGCCAGCAGCCCTAATCCCGGACTAGCTAGCACAGATACGCAGTATTTT.

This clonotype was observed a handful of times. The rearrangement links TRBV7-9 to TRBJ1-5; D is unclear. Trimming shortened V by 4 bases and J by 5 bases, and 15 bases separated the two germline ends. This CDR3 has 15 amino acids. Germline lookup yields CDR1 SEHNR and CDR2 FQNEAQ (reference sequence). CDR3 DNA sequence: TGTGCCAGCAGCTCCCCGGGAGAACCCCATCAGCCCCAGCATTTT. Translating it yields CASSSPGEPHQPQHF.

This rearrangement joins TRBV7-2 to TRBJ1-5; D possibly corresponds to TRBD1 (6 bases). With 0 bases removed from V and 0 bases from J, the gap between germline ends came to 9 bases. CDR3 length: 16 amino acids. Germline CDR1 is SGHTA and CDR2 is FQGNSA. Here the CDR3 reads CASSLATGYSNQPQHF. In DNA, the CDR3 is TGTGCCAGCAGCTTAGCTACAGGGTATAGCAATCAGCCCCAGCATTTT.

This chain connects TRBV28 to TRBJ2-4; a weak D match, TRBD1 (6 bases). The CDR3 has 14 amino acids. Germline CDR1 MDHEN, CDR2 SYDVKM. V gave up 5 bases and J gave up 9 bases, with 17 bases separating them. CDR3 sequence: CASSPPQGYGIQYF. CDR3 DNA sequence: TGTGCCAGCAGTCCTCCCCAGGGGTATGGCATTCAGTACTTC.

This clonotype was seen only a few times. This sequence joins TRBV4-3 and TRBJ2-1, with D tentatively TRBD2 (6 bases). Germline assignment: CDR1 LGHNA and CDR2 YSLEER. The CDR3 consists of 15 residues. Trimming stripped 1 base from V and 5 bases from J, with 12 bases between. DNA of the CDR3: TGCGCCAGCAGCCAAGGCGGGATCGGTGACAATGAGCAGTTCTTC. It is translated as CASSQGGIGDNEQFF.

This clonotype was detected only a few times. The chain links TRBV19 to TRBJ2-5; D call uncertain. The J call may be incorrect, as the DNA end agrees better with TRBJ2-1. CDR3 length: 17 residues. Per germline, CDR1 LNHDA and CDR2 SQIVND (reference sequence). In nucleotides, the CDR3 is TGTGCCAGTAGTATAGATCTGAACGATTTCTCCTACAATGAGCAGTTCTTC. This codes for CASSIDLNDFSYNEQFF.

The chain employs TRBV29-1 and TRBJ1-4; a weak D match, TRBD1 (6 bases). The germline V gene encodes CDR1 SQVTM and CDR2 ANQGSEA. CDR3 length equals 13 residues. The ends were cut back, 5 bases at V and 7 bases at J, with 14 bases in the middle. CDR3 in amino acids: CSVHPQGAEKLFF. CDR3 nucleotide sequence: TGCAGCGTTCATCCACAGGGCGCTGAAAAACTGTTTTTT.

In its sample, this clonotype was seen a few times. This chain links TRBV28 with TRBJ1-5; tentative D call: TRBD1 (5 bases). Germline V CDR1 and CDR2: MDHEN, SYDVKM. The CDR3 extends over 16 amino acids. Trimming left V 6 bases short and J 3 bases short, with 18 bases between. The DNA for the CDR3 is TGTGCCAGCAGCCGAGCCAAGACAGACTTCAATCAGCCCCAGCATTTT. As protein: CASSRAKTDFNQPQHF.

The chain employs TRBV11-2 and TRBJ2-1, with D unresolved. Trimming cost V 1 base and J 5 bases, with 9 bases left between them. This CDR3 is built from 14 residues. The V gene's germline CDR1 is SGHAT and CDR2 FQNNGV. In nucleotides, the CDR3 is TGTGCCAGCAGCTTAGTGTTGCCAGACAATGAGCAGTTCTTC. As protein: CASSLVLPDNEQFF.

CDR3 nucleotides: TGTGCCACCAGCGGTCGACAGCCGCATAATGAAAAACTGTTTTTT. Translated, it gives CATSGRQPHNEKLFF. The V and J genes are TRBV15 and TRBJ1-4; maybe TRBD1 (5 bases). Trimming removed 5 bases from V and 4 bases from J, with 14 bases in between. This CDR3 spans 15 amino acids. In germline, CDR1 is LNHNV, CDR2 YYDKDF (reference sequence).

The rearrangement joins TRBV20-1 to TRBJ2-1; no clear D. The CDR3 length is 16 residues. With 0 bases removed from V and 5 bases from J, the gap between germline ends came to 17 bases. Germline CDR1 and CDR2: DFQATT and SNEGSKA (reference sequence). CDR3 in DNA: TGCAGTGCTAGAGATCCCCTAGGCCTTTCTAACAATGAGCAGTTCTTC. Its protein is CSARDPLGLSNNEQFF.

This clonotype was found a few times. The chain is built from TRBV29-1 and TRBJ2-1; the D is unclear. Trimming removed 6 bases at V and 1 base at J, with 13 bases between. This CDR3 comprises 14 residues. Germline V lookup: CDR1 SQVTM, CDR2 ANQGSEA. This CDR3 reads CSVRTTKSYNEQFF. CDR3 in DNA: TGCAGCGTCCGGACCACGAAATCCTACAATGAGCAGTTCTTC.

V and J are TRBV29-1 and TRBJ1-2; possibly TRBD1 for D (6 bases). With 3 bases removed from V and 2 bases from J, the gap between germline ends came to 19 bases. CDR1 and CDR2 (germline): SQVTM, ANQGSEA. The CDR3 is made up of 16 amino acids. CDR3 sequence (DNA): TGCAGCGTTGAGGTTGTCCCGGGACAATGGAACTATGGCTACACCTTC. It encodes CSVEVVPGQWNYGYTF. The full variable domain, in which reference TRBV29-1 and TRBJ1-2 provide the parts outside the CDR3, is SAVISQKPSRDICQRGTSLTIQCQVDSQVTMMFWYRQQPGQSLTLIATANQGSEATYESGFVIDKFPISRPNLTFSTLTVSNMSPEDSSIYLCSVEVVPGQWNYGYTFGSGTRLTVV.

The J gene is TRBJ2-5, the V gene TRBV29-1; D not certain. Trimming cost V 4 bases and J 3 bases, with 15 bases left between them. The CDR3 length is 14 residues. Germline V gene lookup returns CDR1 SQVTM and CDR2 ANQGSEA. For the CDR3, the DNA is TGCAGCGTTGGGGGTCTGCTCCCTGAAGAGACCCAGTACTTC. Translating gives CSVGGLLPEETQYF.

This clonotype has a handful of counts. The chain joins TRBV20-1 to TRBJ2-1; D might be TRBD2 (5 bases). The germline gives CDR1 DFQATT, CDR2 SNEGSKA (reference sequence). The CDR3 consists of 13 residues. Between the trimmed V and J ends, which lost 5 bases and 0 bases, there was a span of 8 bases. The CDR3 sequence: CSALTSSYNEQFF. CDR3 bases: TGCAGTGCTCTCACTAGCTCCTACAATGAGCAGTTCTTC.

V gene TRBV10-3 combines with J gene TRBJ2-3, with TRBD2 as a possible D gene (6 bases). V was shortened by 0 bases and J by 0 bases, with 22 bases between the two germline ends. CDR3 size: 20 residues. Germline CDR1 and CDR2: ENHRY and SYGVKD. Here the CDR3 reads CAISESIGGANIASTDTQYF. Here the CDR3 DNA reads TGTGCCATCAGTGAGTCGATCGGCGGGGCGAACATAGCTAGCACAGATACGCAGTATTTT.

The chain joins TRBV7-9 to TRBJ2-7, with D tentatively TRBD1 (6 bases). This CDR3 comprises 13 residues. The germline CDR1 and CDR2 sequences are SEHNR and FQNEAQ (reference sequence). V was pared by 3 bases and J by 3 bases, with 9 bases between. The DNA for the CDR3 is TGTGCCAGCAGCTTTCGACAGGACTACGAGCAGTACTTC. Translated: CASSFRQDYEQYF.

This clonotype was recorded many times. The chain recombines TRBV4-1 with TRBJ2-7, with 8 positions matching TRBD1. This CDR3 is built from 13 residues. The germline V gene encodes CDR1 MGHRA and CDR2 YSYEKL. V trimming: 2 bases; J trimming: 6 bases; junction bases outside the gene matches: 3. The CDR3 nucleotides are TGCGCCAGCAGCCAACTGACAGGGGCCGAGCAGTACTTC. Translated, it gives CASSQLTGAEQYF.

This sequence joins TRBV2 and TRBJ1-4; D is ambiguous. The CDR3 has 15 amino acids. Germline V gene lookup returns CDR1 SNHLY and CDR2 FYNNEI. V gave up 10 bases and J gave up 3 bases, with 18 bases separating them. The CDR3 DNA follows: TGTGCCACCAAGGACGGGCCGGAGGCTAATGAAAAACTGTTTTTT. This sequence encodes CATKDGPEANEKLFF.

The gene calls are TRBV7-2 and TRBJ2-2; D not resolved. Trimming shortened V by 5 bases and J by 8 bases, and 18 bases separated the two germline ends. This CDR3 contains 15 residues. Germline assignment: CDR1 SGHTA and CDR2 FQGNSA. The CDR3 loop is CASSPRHPLNGELFF. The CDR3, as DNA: TGTGCCAGCAGCCCCCGCCACCCGTTGAATGGGGAGCTGTTTTTT.

The CDR3 DNA sequence: TGTGCCAGCGGACAGAAAAACATTCAGTACTTC. Translation: CASGQKNIQYF. The gene calls are TRBV2 and TRBJ2-4; TRBD1 might be the D (6 bases). The CDR3 contains 11 residues. From germline, CDR1 is SNHLY and CDR2 FYNNEI. The V end was cut by 8 bases, the J end by 4 bases, with 6 bases between.

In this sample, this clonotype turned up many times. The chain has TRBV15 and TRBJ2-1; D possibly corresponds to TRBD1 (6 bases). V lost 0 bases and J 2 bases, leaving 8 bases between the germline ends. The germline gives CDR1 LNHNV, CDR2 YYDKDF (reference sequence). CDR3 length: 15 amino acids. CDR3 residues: CATSREGHTYNEQFF. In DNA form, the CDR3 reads TGTGCCACCAGCAGAGAGGGACATACCTACAATGAGCAGTTCTTC.